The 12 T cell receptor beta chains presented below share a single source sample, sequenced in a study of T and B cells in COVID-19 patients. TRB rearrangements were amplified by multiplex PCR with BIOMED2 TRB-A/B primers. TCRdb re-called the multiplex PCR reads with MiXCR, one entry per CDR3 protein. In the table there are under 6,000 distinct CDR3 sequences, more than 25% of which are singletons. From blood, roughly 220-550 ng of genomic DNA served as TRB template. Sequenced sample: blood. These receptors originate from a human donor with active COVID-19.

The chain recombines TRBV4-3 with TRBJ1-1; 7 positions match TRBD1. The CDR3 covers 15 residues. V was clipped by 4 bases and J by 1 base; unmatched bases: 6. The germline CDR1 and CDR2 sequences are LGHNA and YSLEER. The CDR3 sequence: CASSPGGTENTEAFF. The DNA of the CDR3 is TGCGCCAGCAGCCCAGGCGGGACAGAGAACACTGAAGCTTTCTTT.

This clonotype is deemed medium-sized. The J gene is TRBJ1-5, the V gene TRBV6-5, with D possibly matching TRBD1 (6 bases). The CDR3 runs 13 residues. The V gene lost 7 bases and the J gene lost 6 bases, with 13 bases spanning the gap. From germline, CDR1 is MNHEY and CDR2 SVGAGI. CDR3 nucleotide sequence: TGTGCCAGCAAAAGGTCAGGGGCTCAGCCCCAGCATTTT. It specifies CASKRSGAQPQHF.

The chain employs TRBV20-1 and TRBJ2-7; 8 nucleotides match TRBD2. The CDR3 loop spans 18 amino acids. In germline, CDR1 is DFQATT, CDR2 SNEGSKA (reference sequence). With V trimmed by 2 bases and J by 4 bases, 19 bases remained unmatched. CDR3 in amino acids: CSARPDRRGVPIEYEQYF. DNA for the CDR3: TGCAGTGCTAGACCCGACAGGCGGGGGGTTCCAATAGAGTACGAGCAGTACTTC.

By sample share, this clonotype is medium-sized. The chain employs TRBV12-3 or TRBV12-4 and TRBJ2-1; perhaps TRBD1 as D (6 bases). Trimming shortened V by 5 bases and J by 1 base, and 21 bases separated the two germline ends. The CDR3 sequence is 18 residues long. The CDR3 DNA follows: TGTGCCAGCAGTCCCGACACTCCACAGGGCTCGTCCTACAATGAGCAGTTCTTC. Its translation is CASSPDTPQGSSYNEQFF.

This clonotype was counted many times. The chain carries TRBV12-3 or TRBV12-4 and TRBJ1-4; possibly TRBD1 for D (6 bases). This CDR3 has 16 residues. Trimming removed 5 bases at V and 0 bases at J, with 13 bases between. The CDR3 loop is CASSRGQSTTNEKLFF. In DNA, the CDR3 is TGTGCCAGCAGTCGGGGGCAATCTACAACTAATGAAAAACTGTTTTTT.

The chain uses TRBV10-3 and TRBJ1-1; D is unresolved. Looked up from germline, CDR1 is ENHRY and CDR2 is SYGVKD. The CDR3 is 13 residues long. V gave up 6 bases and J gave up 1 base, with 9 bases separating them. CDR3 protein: CAIRVDANTEAFF. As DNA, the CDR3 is TGTGCCATCAGAGTGGACGCGAACACTGAAGCTTTCTTT.

CDR3 loop: CASNLEQGGTEAFF. In DNA form, the CDR3 reads TGTGCCAGCAATCTCGAACAGGGGGGCACTGAAGCTTTCTTT. The J gene is TRBJ1-1, the V gene TRBV6-5, with 8 bases matching TRBD1. Germline-derived CDR1 and CDR2 are MNHEY and SVGAGI. Trimming took 7 bases from V and 4 from J; bases not matched to a gene: 8. CDR3 size: 14 residues.

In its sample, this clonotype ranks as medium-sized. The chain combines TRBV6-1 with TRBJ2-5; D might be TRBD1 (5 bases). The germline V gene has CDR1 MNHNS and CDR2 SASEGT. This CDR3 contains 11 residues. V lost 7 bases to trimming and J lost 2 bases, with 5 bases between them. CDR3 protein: CASNRQETQYF. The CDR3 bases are TGTGCCAGCAACAGGCAAGAGACCCAGTACTTC.

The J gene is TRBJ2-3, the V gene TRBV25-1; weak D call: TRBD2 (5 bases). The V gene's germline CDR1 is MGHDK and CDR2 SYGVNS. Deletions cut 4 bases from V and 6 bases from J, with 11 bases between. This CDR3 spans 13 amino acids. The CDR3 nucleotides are TGTGCCAGCAGTGGATGGACTGGGGATACGCAGTATTTT. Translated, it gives CASSGWTGDTQYF.

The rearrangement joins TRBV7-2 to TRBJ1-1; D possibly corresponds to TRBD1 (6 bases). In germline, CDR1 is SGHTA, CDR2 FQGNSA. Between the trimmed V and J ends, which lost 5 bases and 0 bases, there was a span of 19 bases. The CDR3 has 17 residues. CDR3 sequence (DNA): TGTGCCAGCAGCAGGGGGGGGGGGGGCCCCATGAACACTGAAGCTTTCTTT. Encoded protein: CASSRGGGGPMNTEAFF.

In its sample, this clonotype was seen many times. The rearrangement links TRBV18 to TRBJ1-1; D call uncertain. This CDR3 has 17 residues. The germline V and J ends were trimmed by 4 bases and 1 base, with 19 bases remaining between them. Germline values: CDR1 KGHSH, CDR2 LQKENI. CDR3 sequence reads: CASSLSAALGGNTEAFF. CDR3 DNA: TGTGCCAGCTCACTCTCAGCGGCACTGGGAGGGAACACTGAAGCTTTCTTT.

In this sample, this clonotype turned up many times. DNA for the CDR3: TGTGCCACCTCATACAGGGCGGTATACACTGAAGCTTTCTTT. Translating gives CATSYRAVYTEAFF. This sequence joins TRBV6-5 and TRBJ1-1; tentatively, D is TRBD1 (6 bases). The V gene lost 10 bases and the J gene lost 3 bases, with 18 bases spanning the gap. Germline V gene data show CDR1 as MNHEY and CDR2 as SVGAGI. The CDR3 spans 14 residues.